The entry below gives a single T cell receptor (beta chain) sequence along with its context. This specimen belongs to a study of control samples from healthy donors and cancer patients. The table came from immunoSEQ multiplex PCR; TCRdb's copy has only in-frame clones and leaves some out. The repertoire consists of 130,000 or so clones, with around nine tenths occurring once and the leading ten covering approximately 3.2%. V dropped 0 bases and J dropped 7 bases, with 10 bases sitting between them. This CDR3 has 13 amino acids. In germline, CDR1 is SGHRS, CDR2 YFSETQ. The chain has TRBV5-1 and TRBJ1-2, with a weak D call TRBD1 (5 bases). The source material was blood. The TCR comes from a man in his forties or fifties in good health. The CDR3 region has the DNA TGCGCCAGCAGCTTGGCAGGGTCGGCTGGCTACACCTTC. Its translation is CASSLAGSAGYTF.